A selection of T cell receptor beta chains follows, all from one sample in a study of blood T cell repertoires in COVID-19. Clones were sequenced by immunoSEQ multiplex PCR, and TCRdb holds only the in-frame ones, with some missing. The top ten hold about 26% of the sample, which has around 190,000 clones, 86% seen once. The sequencing sample was made of PBMCs or T cells enriched from blood (not recorded which). These receptors all come from a woman between 35 and 50 years old in a cohort exposed to, infected with or recovered from COVID-19 (not recorded which). CDR3s include the opening cysteine and the closing phenylalanine or tryptophan. A D gene is named only where the DNA matches it firmly. Size tells how often a clone was seen (once, few, many) or the class of an expanded clone, and some rows leave it out.

clone size	D gene	V gene	J gene	CDR3 DNA	CDR3 protein
.	TRBD1	TRBV15	TRBJ1-1	TGTGCCACCAGCCGACAGGGGGCCGGGACTGAAGCTTTCTTT	CATSRQGAGTEAFF
.	.	TRBV24-1	TRBJ2-2	TGTGCCACCAGTGATCTACGGACTGGTTCAGGCGGGGAGCTGTTTTTT	CATSDLRTGSGGELFF
.	.	TRBV6-5	TRBJ1-2	TGTGCCAGCAGTTCCTCCCCGACAGGCTATGGCTACACCTTC	CASSSSPTGYGYTF
.	.	TRBV11-2	TRBJ2-1	TGTGCCAGCAGCGTGGACAGTCATAAGCAGTTCTTC	CASSVDSHKQFF
.	TRBD2	TRBV7-2	TRBJ2-2	TGTGCCAGCAGCCCAAGGACTAGCGGGAACACCGGGGAGCTGTTTTTT	CASSPRTSGNTGELFF
.	TRBD1	TRBV6-5	TRBJ1-2	TGTGCCAGCAATGGGGGGACAGATGGCTACACCTTC	CASNGGTDGYTF
.	.	TRBV9	TRBJ1-1	TGTGCCAGCAGCTCAGGGTGGGGGGACGTGAACACTGAAGCTTTCTTT	CASSSGWGDVNTEAFF
few	.	TRBV4-2	TRBJ1-3	TGTGCCAGCAGCCAAGAGGGGGGTTCAGGTGGAAACACCATATATTTT	CASSQEGGSGGNTIYF
.	.	TRBV18	TRBJ1-1	TGTGCCAGCTCACCACCAGGGAGGGGGAGCAACACTGAAGCTTTCTTT	CASSPPGRGSNTEAFF
.	TRBD1	TRBV5-1	TRBJ2-5	TGCGCCAGCAGTTTGTCAACAGGGGTGGGAGAGACCCAGTACTTC	CASSLSTGVGETQYF
.	.	TRBV28	TRBJ2-7	TGTGCCAGCAGTTTTCGGGTTGGGAGCGCCCATCGGGAGCAGTACTTC	CASSFRVGSAHREQYF
.	.	TRBV7-2	TRBJ1-2	TGTGCCAGCAGCGGGCAGCCCGACAGGCGGCTTGGCTACACCTTC	CASSGQPDRRLGYTF
.	TRBD1	TRBV5-1	TRBJ2-2	TGCGCCAGCAGCTTGGGGACAGGCACCGGGGAGCTGTTTTTT	CASSLGTGTGELFF
.	.	TRBV6-5	TRBJ2-1	TGTGCCAGCAGCAATTACAATGAGCAGTTCTTC	CASSNYNEQFF
.	TRBD1	TRBV5-8	TRBJ1-1	TGTGCCAGCAGCCCCGGACAGGGGAACACTGAAGCTTTCTTT	CASSPGQGNTEAFF
.	TRBD1	TRBV4-1	TRBJ1-3	TGCGCCAGCAGCCAAGTCGAGACAGGGAGAAACACCATATATTTT	CASSQVETGRNTIYF
.	TRBD2	TRBV10-1	TRBJ2-1	TGCGCCAGCAGTGGCGCGGGGGTAAGGTTTGGGCAGTTCTTC	CASSGAGVRFGQFF
.	.	TRBV11-3	TRBJ1-1	TGTGCCAGCAGCTTAGATCTAACCACTGAAGCTTTCTTT	CASSLDLTTEAFF
once	TRBD2	TRBV6-6	TRBJ2-1	TGTGCCAGCAGTCGAAGGGGACTAGCGGAATACAATGAGCAGTTCTTC	CASSRRGLAEYNEQFF
.	.	TRBV27	TRBJ1-1	TGTGCCAGCAGTTTACGACAGTCCCACACTGAAGCTTTCTTT	CASSLRQSHTEAFF
.	.	TRBV29-1	TRBJ1-2	TGCAGCGCAACAGGGACCTACTATGGCTACACCTTC	CSATGTYYGYTF
.	TRBD2	TRBV9	TRBJ2-1	TGTGCCAGCGGACTCGGGACTAGCGGAAACCCGAGCTCCTACAATGAGCAGTTCTTC	CASGLGTSGNPSSYNEQFF
.	.	TRBV30	TRBJ2-5	TGTGCCTGGAGGGTCGGGTTCTCCGGAGAGACCCAGTACTTC	CAWRVGFSGETQYF
once	TRBD1	TRBV2	TRBJ1-2	TGTGCCAGCAGTGAATGGGACAGGTCCCTAACTAGCTATGGCTACACCTTC	CASSEWDRSLTSYGYTF
.	TRBD1	TRBV19	TRBJ2-2	TGTGCCAGTAGTGGCCGGGACAGGGACACCGGGGAGCTGTTTTTT	CASSGRDRDTGELFF
.	TRBD2	TRBV4-1	TRBJ2-1	TGCGCCAGCAGCGTCCCCCTAGGCGGGAGGGCCGGTGAGCAGTTCTTC	CASSVPLGGRAGEQFF
.	.	TRBV5-1	TRBJ2-3	TGCGCCAGCAGCATGAACCCGGGACACCGCACAGATACGCAGTATTTT	CASSMNPGHRTDTQYF
.	TRBD1	TRBV6-5	TRBJ1-1	TGTGCCAGCAGGGGACAGGCCTTCCGTAGGGCTTTCTTT	CASRGQAFRRAFF
.	TRBD1	TRBV29-1	TRBJ2-7	TGCAGCGTTGAAGACCGGGACAGGGGTTACGAGCAGTACTTC	CSVEDRDRGYEQYF
.	.	TRBV4-1	TRBJ2-3	TGCGCCAGCAGCCAAGGGAAAGGGAGGACAGATACGCAGTATTTT	CASSQGKGRTDTQYF
.	.	TRBV4-2	TRBJ2-7	TGTGCCAGCAGCTTCCGGGACATTACCTACGAGCAGTACTTC	CASSFRDITYEQYF
.	.	TRBV21-1	TRBJ1-1	TGTGCCAGCAGCAACTTCCGGGCTTTCTTT	CASSNFRAFF
.	TRBD1	TRBV6-1	TRBJ2-1	TGTGCCAGCAGTGAATCTACAGGGGATCTGTTCTTC	CASSESTGDLFF
.	TRBD1	TRBV19	TRBJ1-4	TGTGCCAGTAGCCCACCGGGACAGCGGAATGAAAAACTGTTTTTT	CASSPPGQRNEKLFF
.	.	TRBV19	TRBJ2-6	TGTGCCAGTAGTACGGGACTCTCTGGGGCCAACGTCCTGACTTTC	CASSTGLSGANVLTF